Sequencing of this T cell receptor beta chain was carried out in a study of T cells in Graves' hyperthyroidism and ophthalmopathy. Study-wide findings and caveats: Blood held most thyroid clonotypes expanded above 0.001 frequency.

Germline CDR1 is MDHEN and CDR2 is SYDVKM. The CDR3 has 22 amino acids. The J segment lost 2 bases and the V segment lost 4 bases, leaving 27 bases of the junction unmatched. Recently diagnosed hyperthyroidism of less than 2 months' duration affected patients aged 18 to 65. Uncontrolled infection, other autoimmune disease, pregnancy or lactation led to exclusion. Each diagnosis was grounded in clinical symptoms, serum thyroxine and TRAb, thyroid ultrasound, and orbital computed tomography. In this sample, this clonotype turned up a few times. The antigen remains undetermined. Amplification targeted TCR beta CDR3 regions from RNA transcripts. Researchers ran a first-round RT-PCR on the TCR CDR3 using the HTBI primer set. In TCRdb, the multiplex PCR reads were re-called with MiXCR into one record per CDR3 protein. The sample comprises 550,000 to 800,000 distinct CDR3 sequences, around 15% of which are singletons, and around 8.1% rests with the top ten.

Sample: blood. The sequence was obtained from a man between 18 and 35 years old with Graves' hyperthyroidism. The rearrangement joins TRBV28 to TRBJ2-7; 9 bases map to TRBD2. CDR3 nucleotide sequence: TGTGCCAGCAGTTGGGACGGGACAGTAGTGTATAGCGGGAGTAGGCAGGCCTACGAGCAGTACTTC. Protein: CASSWDGTVVYSGSRQAYEQYF.